Listed below are T cell receptor beta chains from one sample, sequenced in a study of brain metastases from non-small cell lung cancer. Generated by immunoSEQ multiplex PCR, the TCRdb table keeps only in-frame clones and is missing some. The sample has under 2,000 clones, about 85% seen once. What was sequenced was primary lung tumor tissue. All receptors come from a donor aged 40 or older with non-small cell lung cancer. Both conserved end residues are part of each CDR3. The D gene is left open where the match is weak. The listing skips clone size in some rows; elsewhere it reads once, few, many or a size class.

D gene,V gene,clone size,J gene,CDR3 DNA,CDR3 protein
.,TRBV7-2,.,TRBJ1-3,TGTGCCAGCAGCTTAGGTGTAACTGGAAACACCATATATTTT,CASSLGVTGNTIYF
.,TRBV19,.,TRBJ1-1,TGTGCCACCCCAGGGCCCGCTGAAGCTTTCTTT,CATPGPAEAFF
.,TRBV5-1,.,TRBJ1-4,TGCGCCAGCGGGAGGGGTAGTGTACCCCGAAAACTGTTTTTT,CASGRGSVPRKLFF
TRBD2,TRBV28,.,TRBJ2-5,TGTGCCAGCAGTCGGGCTAGCGGGGGGGAGACCCAGTACTTC,CASSRASGGETQYF
TRBD2,TRBV7-2,.,TRBJ2-1,TGTGCCAGCCGATCGACTAGCGGGGTATACAATGAGCAGTTCTTC,CASRSTSGVYNEQFF
TRBD1,TRBV27,.,TRBJ1-5,TGTGCCACCAAAAGCACAGGGGGCATCAATCAGCCCCAGCATTTT,CATKSTGGINQPQHF
.,TRBV28,.,TRBJ2-3,TGTGCCAGCAGTTTCCCCCCCGGGACAGATACGCAGTATTTT,CASSFPPGTDTQYF
.,TRBV5-1,.,TRBJ1-2,TGCGCCAGCAGGTCGGAGGGCTATGGCTACACCTTC,CASRSEGYGYTF
.,TRBV7-6,.,TRBJ2-2,TGTGCCAGCAGCCCCTACGGAGGAATGAACACCGGGGAGCTGTTTTTT,CASSPYGGMNTGELFF
TRBD1,TRBV5-1,once,TRBJ2-5,TGCGCCAGCAGTTTAACAGGGGCCGCGCAAGAGATCCAGTACTTC,CASSLTGAAQEIQYF
.,TRBV7-2,.,TRBJ2-7,TGTGCCAGCAGCCCGGACCCCAACGAGCAGTACTTC,CASSPDPNEQYF
.,TRBV6-5,.,TRBJ1-2,TGTGCCAGCAGGGGGACTGAAAGATATGGCTACACCTTC,CASRGTERYGYTF
TRBD2,TRBV5-6,few,TRBJ2-1,TGTGCCAGCAGCTTGTGGGGGACTAGCCTATACAATGAGCAGTTCTTC,CASSLWGTSLYNEQFF
.,TRBV5-4,.,TRBJ1-1,TGTGCCAGCAGCTTCGGGGAGGGTCGAGCTTTCTTT,CASSFGEGRAFF
TRBD1,TRBV7-2,.,TRBJ2-7,TGTGCCAGCAGCGTCCCGGGACAGGGTACCTACGAGCAGTACTTC,CASSVPGQGTYEQYF
.,TRBV3-1/TRBV3-2,few,TRBJ1-2,TGTGCCAGCAGCCAAATATCGAGGTCGCGGGGTGGCGGCTACACCTTC,CASSQISRSRGGGYTF
TRBD2,TRBV5-1,.,TRBJ2-3,TGCGCCAGCAGCTTAGCGGGGGAAGATACGCAGTATTTT,CASSLAGEDTQYF
TRBD1,TRBV19,.,TRBJ2-3,TGTGCCAGTAGCGCAGGGGGCGCGGCGGGCACAGATACGCAGTATTTT,CASSAGGAAGTDTQYF
TRBD1,TRBV10-3,.,TRBJ2-6,TGTGCCATCAGTGAGGCCAAACAGGGGGCCCCCTCTGGGGCCAACGTCCTGACTTTC,CAISEAKQGAPSGANVLTF
.,TRBV15,.,TRBJ2-6,TGTGCCACCAGCAGGGGGGACGGCAGGGTCCTGACTTTC,CATSRGDGRVLTF
.,TRBV7-2,.,TRBJ1-1,TGTGCCAGCAGCCCCCCCGGGGGGCAGGGTACTGAAGCTTTCTTT,CASSPPGGQGTEAFF
TRBD1,TRBV27,once,TRBJ1-6,TGTGCCAGCAGTACCGGGACAGGGTTCCTCCCACCCCTCCACTTT,CASSTGTGFLPPLHF
.,TRBV7-9,.,TRBJ2-7,TGTGCCAGCAGCTTAGGTAGCAGCGAGCAGTACTTC,CASSLGSSEQYF
.,TRBV7-8,.,TRBJ1-2,TGTGCCAGCAGCTTAGCGCGGGGAGGCTACACCTTC,CASSLARGGYTF
.,TRBV18,.,TRBJ1-1,TGTGCCAGCTCACCAGGAGTTCCGGGAGCTTTCTTT,CASSPGVPGAFF
.,TRBV19,.,TRBJ2-1,TGTGCCAGTAGTATAGTAGGCAGGGGCTCCTACAATGAGCAGTTCTTC,CASSIVGRGSYNEQFF
.,TRBV2,.,TRBJ2-1,TGTGCCATCACAGTGCTAGGATACAATGAGCAGTTCTTC,CAITVLGYNEQFF
.,TRBV2,.,TRBJ2-7,TGTGCCAGCAGTGAAATCGGGGGCTCCTACGAGCAGTACTTC,CASSEIGGSYEQYF
.,TRBV28,few,TRBJ1-2,TGTGCCAGCAGAGAAAGGGCCGATGGCTACACCTTC,CASRERADGYTF
.,TRBV18,once,TRBJ1-6,TGTGCCAGCCAACGACAGTATAATTCACCCCTCCACTTT,CASQRQYNSPLHF
TRBD2,TRBV19,.,TRBJ2-1,TGTGCCAGTAGGACCTCGGGACTAGGGAAAAATGAGCAGTTCTTC,CASRTSGLGKNEQFF
.,TRBV7-7,.,TRBJ2-2,TGTGCCAGCAGCTTAGGAGTCGGAGGGGGCGGGGAGCTGTTTTTT,CASSLGVGGGGELFF
.,TRBV5-6,.,TRBJ1-5,TGTGCCAGCAGCTTAGGGAGCCATCAGCCCCAGCATTTT,CASSLGSHQPQHF
TRBD1,TRBV5-6,.,TRBJ1-3,TGTGCCAGCAGCTACCGACAGGGCGGAAGAAACACCATATATTTT,CASSYRQGGRNTIYF
.,TRBV2,.,TRBJ2-1,TGTGCCAGCGGTCTACCGGGGGCGACGTCCAATGAGCAGTTCTTC,CASGLPGATSNEQFF
.,TRBV5-1,.,TRBJ1-2,TGCGCCAGCAGCTTGGAGACAGGACTTAACTATGGCTACACCTTC,CASSLETGLNYGYTF
.,TRBV4-3,few,TRBJ2-3,TGCGCCAGCAGCCAAGAGCGGGTCGAAGATACGCAGTATTTT,CASSQERVEDTQYF
.,TRBV19,.,TRBJ1-5,TGTGCCAGTTCTTCCGACCCTTGGCGGCCCCAGCATTTT,CASSSDPWRPQHF
.,TRBV5-4,.,TRBJ1-4,TGTGCCAGCAGCCAAGGGGGGGCTAATGAAAAACTGTTTTTT,CASSQGGANEKLFF
TRBD1,TRBV10-3,few,TRBJ1-1,TGTGCCATCAGTCGGGGACAGGCTGAAGCTTTCTTT,CAISRGQAEAFF
.,TRBV3-1/TRBV3-2,.,TRBJ1-3,TGTGCCAGCAGCCAAGTACAGTCTTCCACCATATATTTT,CASSQVQSSTIYF
.,TRBV7-8,.,TRBJ1-5,TGTGCCAGCAGCGTGGGGGCAGATCAGCCCCAGCATTTT,CASSVGADQPQHF
TRBD1,TRBV6-6,.,TRBJ2-2,TGTGCCAGCAGTCACCCGTCCGGGACAGGGACCGGGGAGCTGTTTTTT,CASSHPSGTGTGELFF
.,TRBV7-9,.,TRBJ2-3,TGTGCCAGCAGCGTGACAGGCGATACGCAGTATTTT,CASSVTGDTQYF
TRBD1,TRBV28,.,TRBJ1-5,TGTGCCAGCAGGGCGACAGGGAATCAGCCCCAGCATTTT,CASRATGNQPQHF
.,TRBV19,.,TRBJ1-4,TGTGCCAGTAGAGCCCGGTACAGTGGGGAAAAACTGTTTTTT,CASRARYSGEKLFF
TRBD2,TRBV27,.,TRBJ2-3,TGTGCCAGCAGTTTTTGGCGGGGGGGTGACACAGATACGCAGTATTTT,CASSFWRGGDTDTQYF
.,TRBV12-3/TRBV12-4,.,TRBJ1-2,TGTGCCAGCAGTTTTCCGGCAATCAGTGGCTACACCTTC,CASSFPAISGYTF
TRBD1,TRBV6-5,.,TRBJ1-4,TGTGCCAGCAGTTCCGGACAGGACCCGGGAAAACTGTTTTTT,CASSSGQDPGKLFF
TRBD1,TRBV30,.,TRBJ1-1,TGTGCCTGGAGCAGACAGGGGGTAAGGACTGAAGCTTTCTTT,CAWSRQGVRTEAFF
TRBD1,TRBV6-2/TRBV6-3,.,TRBJ2-3,TGTGCCAGCAGTACTGGGACAGGTCGAGGAGGAACAGATACGCAGTATTTT,CASSTGTGRGGTDTQYF
.,TRBV6-5,.,TRBJ2-5,TGTGCCACCAAGGACGGGGGAGTGGGGCAAGAGACCCAATACTTC,CATKDGGVGQETQYF
.,TRBV7-3,once,TRBJ2-3,TGTGCCAGCAGCACGGAACTAGCCACAGATACGCAGTATTTT,CASSTELATDTQYF
.,TRBV9,.,TRBJ2-3,TGTGCCAGCAGTGGCGGGGGCCCCACAGATACGCAGTATTTT,CASSGGGPTDTQYF
.,TRBV2,.,TRBJ2-7,TGTGCCAGCACCGTCCAGGGGTTCTCCTACGAGCAGTACTTC,CASTVQGFSYEQYF
.,TRBV20-1,.,TRBJ2-5,TGCAGTGCGCAGGAAGAGACCCAGTACTTC,CSAQEETQYF
.,TRBV5-4,.,TRBJ1-2,TGTGCCAGCAGCACCTTTTTAGGAGCAGGGTATGGCTACACCTTC,CASSTFLGAGYGYTF